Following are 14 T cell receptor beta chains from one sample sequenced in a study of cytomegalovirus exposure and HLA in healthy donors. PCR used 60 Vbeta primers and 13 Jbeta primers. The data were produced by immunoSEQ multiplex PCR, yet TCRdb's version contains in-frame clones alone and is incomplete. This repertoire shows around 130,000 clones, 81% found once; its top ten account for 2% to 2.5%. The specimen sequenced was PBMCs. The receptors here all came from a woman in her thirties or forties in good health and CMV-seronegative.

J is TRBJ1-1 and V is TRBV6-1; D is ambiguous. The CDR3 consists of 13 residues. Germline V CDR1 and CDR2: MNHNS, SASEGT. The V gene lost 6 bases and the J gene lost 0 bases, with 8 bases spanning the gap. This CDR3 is CASSAKMNTEAFF. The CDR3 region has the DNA TGTGCCAGCAGCGCGAAAATGAACACTGAAGCTTTCTTT.

The CDR3 bases are TGTGCCAGCAAGCCAGATCAGGACAGGGCCTATGGCTACACCTTC. It yields the protein CASKPDQDRAYGYTF. The chain employs TRBV2 and TRBJ1-2, with 8 bases fitting TRBD1. The CDR3 contains 15 residues. The V gene end was trimmed by 7 bases and the J gene end by 4 bases; junction bases not matched to a gene: 11. Germline assignment: CDR1 SNHLY and CDR2 FYNNEI.

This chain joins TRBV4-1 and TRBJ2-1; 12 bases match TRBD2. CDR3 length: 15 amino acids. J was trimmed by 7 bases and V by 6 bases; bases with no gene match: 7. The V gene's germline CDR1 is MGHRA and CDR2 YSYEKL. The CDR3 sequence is CASSRLAGVSNEQFF. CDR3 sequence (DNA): TGCGCCAGCAGTCGACTAGCGGGAGTTAGTAATGAGCAGTTCTTC.

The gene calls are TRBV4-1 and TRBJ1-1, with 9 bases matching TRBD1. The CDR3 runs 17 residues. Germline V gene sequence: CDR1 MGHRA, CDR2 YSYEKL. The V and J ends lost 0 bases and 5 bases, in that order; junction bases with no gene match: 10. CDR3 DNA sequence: TGCGCCAGCAGCCAAGATGAGGGTACAGGGGGCAGAACTGAAGCTTTCTTT. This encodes CASSQDEGTGGRTEAFF.

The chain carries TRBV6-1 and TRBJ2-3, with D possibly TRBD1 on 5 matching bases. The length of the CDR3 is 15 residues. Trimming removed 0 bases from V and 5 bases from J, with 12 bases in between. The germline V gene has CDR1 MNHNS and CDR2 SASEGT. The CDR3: CASSEALGRVDTQYF. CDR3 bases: TGTGCCAGCAGTGAAGCGCTTGGCAGGGTAGATACGCAGTATTTT.

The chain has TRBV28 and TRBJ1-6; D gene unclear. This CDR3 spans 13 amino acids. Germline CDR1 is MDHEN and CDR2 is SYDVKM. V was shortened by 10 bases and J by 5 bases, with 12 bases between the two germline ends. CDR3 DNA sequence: TGTGCCACCTGTCAGTTGGATAATTCACCCCTCCACTTT. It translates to CATCQLDNSPLHF.

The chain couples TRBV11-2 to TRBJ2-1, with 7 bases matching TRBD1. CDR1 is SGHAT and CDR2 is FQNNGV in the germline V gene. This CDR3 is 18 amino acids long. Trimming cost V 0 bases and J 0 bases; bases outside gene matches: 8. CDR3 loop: CASSLETGVLSSYNEQFF. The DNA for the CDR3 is TGTGCCAGCAGCTTAGAAACAGGGGTCCTGAGCTCCTACAATGAGCAGTTCTTC. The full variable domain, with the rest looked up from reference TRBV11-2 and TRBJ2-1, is EAGVAQSPRYKIIEKRQSVAFWCNPISGHATLYWYQQILGQGPKLLIQFQNNGVVDDSQLPKDRFSAERLKGVDSTLKIQPAKLEDSAVYLCASSLETGVLSSYNEQFFGPGTRLTVL.

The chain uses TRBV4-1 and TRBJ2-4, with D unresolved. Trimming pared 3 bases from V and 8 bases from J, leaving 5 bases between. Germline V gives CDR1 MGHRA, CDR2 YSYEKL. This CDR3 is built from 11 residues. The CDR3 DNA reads TGCGCCAGCAGCCACTACGACATTCAGTACTTC. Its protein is CASSHYDIQYF.

CDR3: CASGGGWQNQPQHF. CDR3 sequence (DNA): TGTGCCAGCGGAGGTGGGTGGCAGAATCAGCCCCAGCATTTT. The V call is TRBV6-6, the J call TRBJ1-5; no clear D. Germline V gene lookup returns CDR1 MNHNY and CDR2 SVGAGI (reference sequence). V gave up 8 bases and J gave up 4 bases, with 15 bases separating them. This CDR3 contains 14 residues.

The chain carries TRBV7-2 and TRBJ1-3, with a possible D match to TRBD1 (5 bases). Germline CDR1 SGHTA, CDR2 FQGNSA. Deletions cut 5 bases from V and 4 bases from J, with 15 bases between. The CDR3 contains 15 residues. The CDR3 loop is CASSAQGREGNTIYF. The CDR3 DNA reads TGTGCCAGCAGCGCCCAGGGTAGAGAGGGAAACACCATATATTTT.

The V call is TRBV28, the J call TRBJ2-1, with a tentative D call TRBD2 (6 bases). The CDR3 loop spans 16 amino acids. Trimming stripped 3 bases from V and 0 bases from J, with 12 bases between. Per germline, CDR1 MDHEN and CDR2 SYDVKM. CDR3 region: CASSLRGQSSYNEQFF. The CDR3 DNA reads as TGTGCCAGCAGTTTGCGGGGTCAAAGCTCCTACAATGAGCAGTTCTTC.

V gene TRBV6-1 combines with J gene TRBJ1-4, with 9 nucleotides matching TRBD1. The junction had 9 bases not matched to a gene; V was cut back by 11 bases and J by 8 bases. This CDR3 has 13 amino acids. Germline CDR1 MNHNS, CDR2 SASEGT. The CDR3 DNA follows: TGTGCCGGAAACAGGGGGCTACGGGAAAAACTGTTTTTT. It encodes CAGNRGLREKLFF.

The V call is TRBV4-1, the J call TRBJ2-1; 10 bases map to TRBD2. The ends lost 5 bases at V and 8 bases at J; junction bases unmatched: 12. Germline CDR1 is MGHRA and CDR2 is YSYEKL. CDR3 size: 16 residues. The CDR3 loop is CASSFLAGGNLDEQFF. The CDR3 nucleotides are TGCGCCAGCAGCTTCTTAGCGGGGGGTAATTTGGATGAGCAGTTCTTC.

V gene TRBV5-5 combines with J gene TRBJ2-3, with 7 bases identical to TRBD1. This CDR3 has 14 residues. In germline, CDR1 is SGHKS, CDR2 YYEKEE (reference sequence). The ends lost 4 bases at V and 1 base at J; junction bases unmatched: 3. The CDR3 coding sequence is TGTGCCAGCAGCAGGGACAGCCGCACAGATACGCAGTATTTT. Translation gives CASSRDSRTDTQYF.